A selection of T cell receptor beta chains follows, all from one sample in a study of T cell responses to AZD1222 COVID-19 vaccine. TCRdb's table, derived via immunoSEQ multiplex PCR, lists solely in-frame clones and lacks some. The table shows 150,000 to 200,000 clones, with 90% to 95% occurring only once. Sample: peripheral blood, taken on day 0 of AZD1222 vaccination. These receptor sequences come from an adult in good health. Both conserved end residues are part of each CDR3. The D gene is left open where the match is weak. Size is omitted from some rows. Given values are once, few, many or a class for expanded clones.

J gene: TRBJ1-2
clone size: NA
D gene: TRBD1
V gene: TRBV6-5
CDR3 protein: CASSYGQAENYGYTF
CDR3 DNA: TGTGCCAGCAGTTACGGACAGGCCGAAAACTATGGCTACACCTTC

J gene: TRBJ2-5
clone size: NA
D gene: TRBD2
V gene: TRBV12-3/TRBV12-4
CDR3 protein: CASSLLGGETQYF
CDR3 DNA: TGTGCCAGCAGTCTGTTGGGGGGGGAGACCCAGTACTTC

J gene: TRBJ2-7
clone size: NA
D gene: TRBD1
V gene: TRBV27
CDR3 protein: CASSSAPYRLDRGNEQYF
CDR3 DNA: TGTGCCAGCAGTTCGGCCCCATACCGCCTCGACAGGGGAAATGAGCAGTACTTC

J gene: TRBJ2-7
clone size: NA
D gene: TRBD1
V gene: TRBV18
CDR3 protein: CASSPLGTGPSSYEQYF
CDR3 DNA: TGTGCCAGCTCACCACTAGGGACAGGGCCTTCCTCCTACGAGCAGTACTTC

J gene: TRBJ1-2
clone size: NA
D gene: TRBD1
V gene: TRBV6-4
CDR3 protein: CASRGQGGRGYGYTF
CDR3 DNA: TGTGCCAGCAGGGGACAGGGGGGCCGAGGCTATGGCTACACCTTC

J gene: TRBJ2-3
clone size: NA
D gene: TRBD2
V gene: TRBV7-8
CDR3 protein: CASSLEGLAGAGTDTQYF
CDR3 DNA: TGTGCCAGCAGCTTAGAGGGACTAGCGGGAGCCGGCACAGATACGCAGTATTTT

J gene: TRBJ1-1
clone size: NA
D gene: NA
V gene: TRBV7-9
CDR3 protein: CASTPSGPYTEAFF
CDR3 DNA: TGTGCCAGCACACCGTCCGGGCCTTACACTGAAGCTTTCTTT

J gene: TRBJ1-2
clone size: NA
D gene: NA
V gene: TRBV6-1
CDR3 protein: CASSDPRGANYGYTF
CDR3 DNA: TGTGCCAGCAGTGACCCTAGGGGAGCTAACTATGGCTACACCTTC

J gene: TRBJ2-7
clone size: NA
D gene: NA
V gene: TRBV19
CDR3 protein: CASSNQKYEQYF
CDR3 DNA: TGTGCCAGTAGTAACCAGAAATACGAGCAGTACTTC

J gene: TRBJ1-4
clone size: NA
D gene: TRBD1
V gene: TRBV18
CDR3 protein: CASLEGQGLHEKLFF
CDR3 DNA: TGTGCCAGCTTGGAAGGACAGGGCCTCCATGAAAAACTGTTTTTT

J gene: TRBJ2-5
clone size: NA
D gene: NA
V gene: TRBV7-2
CDR3 protein: CASSFSYQETQYF
CDR3 DNA: TGTGCCAGCAGCTTTAGTTACCAAGAGACCCAGTACTTC

J gene: TRBJ2-1
clone size: NA
D gene: TRBD2
V gene: TRBV10-1
CDR3 protein: CASSTSGSYNEQFF
CDR3 DNA: TGCGCCAGCTCTACTAGCGGATCCTACAATGAGCAGTTCTTC

J gene: TRBJ2-1
clone size: NA
D gene: TRBD2
V gene: TRBV19
CDR3 protein: CASRSIAGARYNEQFF
CDR3 DNA: TGTGCCAGTAGAAGCATAGCGGGAGCTCGCTACAATGAGCAGTTCTTC

J gene: TRBJ1-1
clone size: once
D gene: NA
V gene: TRBV23-1
CDR3 protein: CASSQSSTPEAFF
CDR3 DNA: TGCGCCAGCAGTCAATCGAGCACCCCCGAGGCTTTCTTT

J gene: TRBJ1-6
clone size: NA
D gene: NA
V gene: TRBV7-2
CDR3 protein: CASSFSTERYSPLHF
CDR3 DNA: TGTGCCAGCAGCTTTTCCACGGAACGTTATTCACCCCTCCACTTT

J gene: TRBJ1-4
clone size: NA
D gene: NA
V gene: TRBV5-1
CDR3 protein: CASSLEETRNEKLFF
CDR3 DNA: TGCGCCAGCAGCTTGGAGGAGACACGGAATGAAAAACTGTTTTTT

J gene: TRBJ2-1
clone size: NA
D gene: NA
V gene: TRBV5-1
CDR3 protein: CASSLRRSSYNEQFF
CDR3 DNA: TGCGCCAGCAGTCTTCGGCGTAGCTCCTACAATGAGCAGTTCTTC

J gene: TRBJ1-1
clone size: NA
D gene: NA
V gene: TRBV9
CDR3 protein: CASSVVKGENTEAFF
CDR3 DNA: TGTGCCAGCAGCGTAGTAAAGGGGGAGAACACTGAAGCTTTCTTT

J gene: TRBJ1-2
clone size: NA
D gene: TRBD1
V gene: TRBV6-5
CDR3 protein: CASSYLGTDLYGYTF
CDR3 DNA: TGTGCCAGCAGTTACTTGGGGACAGACCTCTATGGCTACACCTTC

J gene: TRBJ2-3
clone size: NA
D gene: NA
V gene: TRBV5-1
CDR3 protein: CASRVYTDTQYF
CDR3 DNA: TGCGCCAGCAGGGTATACACAGATACGCAGTATTTT

J gene: TRBJ2-2
clone size: once
D gene: NA
V gene: TRBV18
CDR3 protein: CASSPPSDTGELFF
CDR3 DNA: TGTGCCAGCTCACCACCTTCGGACACCGGGGAGCTGTTTTTT

J gene: TRBJ1-3
clone size: NA
D gene: NA
V gene: TRBV28
CDR3 protein: CASSSGTSGNTIYF
CDR3 DNA: TGTGCCAGCAGTTCCGGGACCTCTGGAAACACCATATATTTT

J gene: TRBJ1-1
clone size: few
D gene: NA
V gene: TRBV6-5
CDR3 protein: CASRIQGFNEAFF
CDR3 DNA: TGTGCCAGCCGAATACAGGGATTCAATGAAGCTTTCTTT

J gene: TRBJ2-2
clone size: NA
D gene: NA
V gene: TRBV11-2
CDR3 protein: CASSLWGTGELFF
CDR3 DNA: TGTGCCAGCAGCTTATGGGGCACCGGGGAGCTGTTTTTT

J gene: TRBJ2-2
clone size: NA
D gene: TRBD2
V gene: TRBV7-2
CDR3 protein: CASSAGGITGELFF
CDR3 DNA: TGTGCCAGCAGCGCCGGGGGGATCACCGGGGAGCTGTTTTTT

J gene: TRBJ1-2
clone size: NA
D gene: NA
V gene: TRBV19
CDR3 protein: CASSVGAYGYTF
CDR3 DNA: TGTGCCAGTAGTGTCGGTGCCTATGGCTACACCTTC

J gene: TRBJ1-3
clone size: NA
D gene: NA
V gene: TRBV7-6
CDR3 protein: CASSFWDTIYF
CDR3 DNA: TGTGCCAGCAGCTTTTGGGACACCATATATTTT

J gene: TRBJ2-7
clone size: NA
D gene: TRBD1
V gene: TRBV19
CDR3 protein: CASSTGDRYEQYF
CDR3 DNA: TGTGCCAGTTCGACCGGGGACAGGTACGAGCAGTACTTC

J gene: TRBJ1-2
clone size: NA
D gene: NA
V gene: TRBV7-5
CDR3 protein: CVRRGLRQNYGYTF
CDR3 DNA: TGTGTCAGAAGGGGGTTGCGGCAGAACTATGGCTACACCTTC

J gene: TRBJ1-1
clone size: NA
D gene: NA
V gene: TRBV7-9
CDR3 protein: CASSSLTGPNTEAFF
CDR3 DNA: TGTGCCAGCAGCTCCTTGACCGGACCGAACACTGAAGCTTTCTTT

J gene: TRBJ1-1
clone size: NA
D gene: NA
V gene: TRBV27
CDR3 protein: CASSSYYRAPREAFF
CDR3 DNA: TGTGCCAGCAGTTCATACTACAGGGCCCCGCGCGAAGCTTTCTTT

J gene: TRBJ2-1
clone size: NA
D gene: NA
V gene: TRBV11-3
CDR3 protein: CASSLANHEQFF
CDR3 DNA: TGTGCCAGCAGCTTAGCGAATCATGAGCAGTTCTTC

J gene: TRBJ2-5
clone size: NA
D gene: NA
V gene: TRBV19
CDR3 protein: CASGLGGALQETQYF
CDR3 DNA: TGTGCCAGTGGACTGGGGGGGGCCCTACAAGAGACCCAGTACTTC

J gene: TRBJ1-2
clone size: NA
D gene: NA
V gene: TRBV29-1
CDR3 protein: CSVEDPAVANYGYTF
CDR3 DNA: TGCAGCGTTGAAGACCCGGCAGTAGCTAACTATGGCTACACCTTC

J gene: TRBJ1-1
clone size: few
D gene: NA
V gene: TRBV27
CDR3 protein: CASSLEGSDTEAFF
CDR3 DNA: TGTGCCAGCAGTTTAGAGGGAAGCGACACTGAAGCTTTCTTT

J gene: TRBJ2-1
clone size: NA
D gene: NA
V gene: TRBV7-7
CDR3 protein: CASSLVEGHHEQFF
CDR3 DNA: TGTGCCAGCAGCTTAGTAGAGGGCCACCATGAGCAGTTCTTC

J gene: TRBJ2-7
clone size: NA
D gene: NA
V gene: TRBV6-1
CDR3 protein: CASSEVKQGGQYF
CDR3 DNA: TGTGCCAGCAGTGAAGTTAAACAGGGAGGGCAGTACTTC